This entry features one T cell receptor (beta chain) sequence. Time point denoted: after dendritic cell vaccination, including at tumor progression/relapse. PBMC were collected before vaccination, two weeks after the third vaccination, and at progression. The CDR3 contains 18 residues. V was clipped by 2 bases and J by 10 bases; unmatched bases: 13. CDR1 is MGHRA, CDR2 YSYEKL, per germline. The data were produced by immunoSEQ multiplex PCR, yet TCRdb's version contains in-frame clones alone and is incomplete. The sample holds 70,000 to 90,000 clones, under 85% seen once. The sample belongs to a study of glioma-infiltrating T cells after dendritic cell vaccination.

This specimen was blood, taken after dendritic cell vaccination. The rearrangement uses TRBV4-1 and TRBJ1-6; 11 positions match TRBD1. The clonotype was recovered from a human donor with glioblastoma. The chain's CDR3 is CASSQLGQGASQNSPLHF. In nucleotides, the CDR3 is TGCGCCAGCAGCCAACTAGGACAGGGGGCGAGTCAGAACTCACCCCTCCACTTT.